The clone carrying this T cell receptor beta chain was seen just once. A junction end diverges from the germline sequence, so it may reflect a read error. These data come from a study of tumor-infiltrating lymphocytes in primary liver carcinoma. Constant-region priming of roughly 490 ng total RNA yielded TCR beta cDNA. Modified slightly, ARM-PCR produced TCR beta libraries over three nested multiplex PCR rounds. Two initial PCR rounds of around 9 cycles each paired TRBV1-TRBV30 forward primers with a C-beta reverse primer. TCRdb redid the calling of the multiplex PCR reads with MiXCR, one entry per CDR3 protein. The table has 310,000 or so distinct CDR3 sequences, less than 65% seen once. The CDR3 is made up of 16 amino acids. Germline-derived CDR1 and CDR2 are SGHAT and FQDESV (reference sequence). Germline DNA was extracted too, while blood RNA derived from unsorted whole blood.

The sequence derives from a man between 35 and 55 years old with primary liver carcinoma and hepatitis B virus infection. The chain has TRBV11-1 and TRBJ2-1; 8 bases fit TRBD2. Material: peripheral blood. The CDR3 DNA is TGTACCAGCAGCTTAGGCTCTAACGGGAGGGCCTCTGAGCAGTTCTTC. Protein sequence: CTSSLGSNGRASEQFF.